These 19 T cell receptor beta chains were all obtained from the same sample, sequenced in a study of T cell repertoires in cytomegalovirus infection. One entry per CDR3 protein results from TCRdb running MiXCR on the reads. Altogether 450,000 to 550,000 distinct CDR3 sequences are present, 16% being singletons, with the ten largest covering about 24%. Material for sequencing was CD8+ T cells from PBMCs. The receptors derive from a human donor in good health (CMV status not recorded). Some clones in this sample may be carry-over from other donors' samples.

The gene calls are TRBV7-9 and TRBJ1-2; D remains unclear. The CDR3 loop spans 13 amino acids. Looked up from germline, CDR1 is SEHNR and CDR2 is FQNEAQ (reference sequence). V was clipped by 5 bases and J by 6 bases, with 13 bases between them. CDR3 amino acids: CASSVAEGNGYTF. As DNA, the CDR3 is TGTGCCAGCAGCGTGGCGGAGGGCAATGGCTACACCTTC. Full variable domain (outside the CDR3, taken from reference TRBV7-9 and TRBJ1-2): DTGVSQNPRHKITKRGQNVTFRCDPISEHNRLYWYRQTLGQGPEFLTYFQNEAQLEKSRLLSDRFSAERPKGSFSTLEIQRTEQGDSAMYLCASSVAEGNGYTFGSGTRLTVV.

This clonotype has a count of ten or more. The J gene is TRBJ2-1, the V gene TRBV28; D is possibly TRBD2 (6 bases). V gave up 5 bases and J gave up 5 bases, with 16 bases separating them. Germline V CDR1 and CDR2: MDHEN, SYDVKM. The CDR3 is 15 residues long. DNA of the CDR3: TGTGCCAGCAGTCCCCTTCAACTAGCAAACAATGAGCAGTTCTTC. This encodes CASSPLQLANNEQFF.

This clonotype came up many times. V gene TRBV12-3 or TRBV12-4 combines with J gene TRBJ1-2, with 12 bases aligning to TRBD1. V shed 6 bases and J 4 bases; nucleotides not matched to a gene: 12. The CDR3 loop spans 17 amino acids. The DNA of the CDR3 is TGTGCCAGCAGCTGGTCCGGGACAGGGGGCGACGGCTATGGCTACACCTTC. It translates to CASSWSGTGGDGYGYTF.

This sequence joins TRBV7-9 and TRBJ2-4, with D maybe TRBD1 (5 bases). The V gene lost 6 bases and the J gene lost 2 bases, with 11 bases spanning the gap. The germline V gene has CDR1 SEHNR and CDR2 FQNEAQ (reference sequence). This CDR3 spans 14 amino acids. CDR3 amino acids: CASSGAETKNIQYF. The CDR3 nucleotides read TGTGCCAGCAGTGGGGCGGAAACCAAAAACATTCAGTACTTC.

The V gene is TRBV19, the J gene TRBJ1-6, with a possible D match to TRBD1 (5 bases). Germline V gene sequence: CDR1 LNHDA, CDR2 SQIVND (reference sequence). The CDR3 is 15 amino acids. Trimming shortened V by 3 bases and J by 8 bases, and 14 bases separated the two germline ends. CDR3 nucleotide sequence: TGTGCCAGTAGTATGTCCGGGGGAATCTATTCACCCCTCCACTTT. Translated, it gives CASSMSGGIYSPLHF. Based on the CDR3 plus reference TRBV19 and TRBJ1-6, the full variable domain is DGGITQSPKYLFRKEGQNVTLSCEQNLNHDAMYWYRQDPGQGLRLIYYSQIVNDFQKGDIAEGYSVSREKKESFPLTVTSAQKNPTAFYLCASSMSGGIYSPLHFGNGTRLTVT.

This clonotype has just a few counts. The J gene is TRBJ2-1, the V gene TRBV6-1; no definite D call. Between the trimmed V and J ends, which lost 5 bases and 2 bases, there was a span of 16 bases. Germline V gives CDR1 MNHNS, CDR2 SASEGT. The CDR3 length is 16 residues. Written as DNA, the CDR3 is TGTGCCAGCAGTAGCCCCGGAGACGGAGCCTACAATGAGCAGTTCTTC. It yields the protein CASSSPGDGAYNEQFF.

This clonotype was counted many times. CDR3 sequence reads: CASSYSLDAGEMNTGELFF. Here the CDR3 DNA reads TGTGCCAGCAGTTACTCGCTTGATGCGGGAGAAATGAACACCGGGGAGCTGTTTTTT. The gene calls are TRBV6-5 and TRBJ2-2; TRBD2 matches at 7 bases. The germline V gene encodes CDR1 MNHEY and CDR2 SVGAGI. The CDR3 length is 19 residues. The J segment lost 1 base and the V segment lost 0 bases, leaving 11 bases of the junction unmatched.

This clonotype was observed a few times. The chain couples TRBV29-1 to TRBJ2-2; D unclear. Germline assignment: CDR1 SQVTM and CDR2 ANQGSEA. V lost 1 base, J lost 1 base, and 10 bases lay in between. This CDR3 contains 15 residues. CDR3 sequence: CSVEVVSGNTGELFF. In DNA, the CDR3 is TGCAGCGTTGAAGTTGTATCGGGGAACACCGGGGAGCTGTTTTTT.

This clonotype was picked up many times. The chain employs TRBV5-5 and TRBJ1-1, with 7 positions matching TRBD1. CDR3 length equals 16 residues. The trim removed 4 bases at V and 4 bases at J, leaving 13 bases unmatched. The germline V gene has CDR1 SGHKS and CDR2 YYEKEE (reference sequence). The CDR3: CASSPRRDSGGTEAFF. The DNA for the CDR3 is TGTGCCAGCAGCCCCCGGCGGGACAGCGGAGGCACTGAAGCTTTCTTT.

This clonotype was counted a single time. The rearrangement links TRBV2 to TRBJ2-1; D is unresolved. CDR1 is SNHLY, CDR2 FYNNEI, per germline. The CDR3 runs to 13 residues. Trimming shortened V by 2 bases and J by 14 bases, and 16 bases separated the two germline ends. CDR3 sequence: CASSESGRPRKFF. The CDR3 coding sequence is TGTGCCAGCAGTGAATCCGGACGACCCCGGAAGTTCTTC.

Comments on this clonotype: The germline gene is not matched at one end of the junction; a read error may be the cause. This rearrangement joins TRBV12-3 or TRBV12-4 to TRBJ1-1; D gene uncertain. This CDR3 region has 12 residues. The CDR3, as DNA: TGTGCCAGCACCTGGTCATTGACTGAAGATTTCTTT. This codes for CASTWSLTEDFF.

The genes are TRBV4-2 and TRBJ2-1, with 16 nucleotides matching TRBD2. Germline values: CDR1 LGHNA, CDR2 YNFKEQ. The trim removed 4 bases at V and 8 bases at J, leaving 20 bases unmatched. This CDR3 contains 21 residues. CDR3 nucleotide sequence: TGTGCCAGCAGCCCCGAACTGACGGGACTAGCGGGAGGGAGGCGCAGCGATGAGCAGTTCTTC. Translating it yields CASSPELTGLAGGRRSDEQFF.

This clonotype appeared a few times. V and J are TRBV27 and TRBJ2-5, with TRBD2 identical over 16 bases. With 2 bases clipped from V and 0 bases from J, the junction kept 0 bases outside the gene matches. This CDR3 spans 17 amino acids. CDR1 is MNHEY, CDR2 SMNVEV, per germline (reference sequence). This chain's CDR3 is CASSLGTSGRDQETQYF. CDR3 nucleotides: TGTGCCAGCAGTTTAGGGACTAGCGGGAGGGACCAAGAGACCCAGTACTTC.

This clonotype has only a few counts. CDR3 DNA sequence: TGTGCCAGCAGAACAGGGGTCGGGAACACTGAAGCTTTCTTT. Protein product: CASRTGVGNTEAFF. This chain connects TRBV7-9 to TRBJ1-1; 7 nucleotides match TRBD1. This CDR3 comprises 14 residues. Germline V gene lookup returns CDR1 SEHNR and CDR2 FQNEAQ (reference sequence). The trim removed 6 bases at V and 1 base at J, leaving 5 bases unmatched.

V usage is TRBV13 and J usage is TRBJ2-1, with D perhaps assigned TRBD1 or TRBD2 (5 bases each). This CDR3 has 13 amino acids. The germline CDR1 and CDR2 sequences are PRHDT and FYEKMQ (reference sequence). V was trimmed by 5 bases and J by 7 bases, leaving 12 bases between them. In DNA form, the CDR3 reads TGTGCCAGCAGCGTGGGACGGGCTAATGAGCAGTTCTTC. Translated: CASSVGRANEQFF.

This clonotype has only a few counts. This chain uses TRBV5-6 with TRBJ2-3; no clear D. V was cut by 4 bases and J by 0 bases, with 12 bases left in between. Germline V gives CDR1 SGHDT, CDR2 YYEEEE. This CDR3 has 15 residues. The CDR3, as DNA: TGTGCCAGCAGCGTTCCGTACCCTAGCACAGATACGCAGTATTTT. Protein sequence: CASSVPYPSTDTQYF.

This sequence joins TRBV20-1 and TRBJ2-7, with D possibly being TRBD1 or TRBD2 (5 bases each). The CDR3 runs to 14 residues. V lost 6 bases and J lost 3, with 18 bases in between. The V gene's germline CDR1 is DFQATT and CDR2 SNEGSKA (reference sequence). Here the CDR3 reads CSAAIRDAFYEQYF. The CDR3 nucleotides read TGCAGTGCCGCCATACGGGACGCTTTCTACGAGCAGTACTTC.

This chain links TRBV2 with TRBJ1-2; D gene uncertain. The CDR3 is 11 residues long. Germline CDR1 and CDR2: SNHLY and FYNNEI. Deletions cut 11 bases from V and 4 bases from J, with 11 bases between. CDR3 coding DNA: TGTGCCTTAGGAACGGCCTATGGCTACACCTTC. Encoded protein: CALGTAYGYTF. The full variable domain, its missing parts supplied by reference TRBV2 and TRBJ1-2, is EPEVTQTPSHQVTQMGQEVILRCVPISNHLYFYWYRQILGQKVEFLVSFYNNEISEKSEIFDDQFSVERPDGSNFTLKIRSTKLEDSAMYFCALGTAYGYTFGSGTRLTVV.

This clonotype was recorded at least ten times. The chain carries TRBV7-9 and TRBJ2-1; D remains unclear. The germline V and J ends were trimmed by 5 bases and 0 bases, with 11 bases remaining between them. The CDR3 contains 15 residues. The germline V gene encodes CDR1 SEHNR and CDR2 FQNEAQ (reference sequence). The CDR3 protein is CASSPSPSSYNEQFF. Written as DNA, the CDR3 is TGTGCCAGCAGCCCGTCTCCCAGCTCCTACAATGAGCAGTTCTTC.